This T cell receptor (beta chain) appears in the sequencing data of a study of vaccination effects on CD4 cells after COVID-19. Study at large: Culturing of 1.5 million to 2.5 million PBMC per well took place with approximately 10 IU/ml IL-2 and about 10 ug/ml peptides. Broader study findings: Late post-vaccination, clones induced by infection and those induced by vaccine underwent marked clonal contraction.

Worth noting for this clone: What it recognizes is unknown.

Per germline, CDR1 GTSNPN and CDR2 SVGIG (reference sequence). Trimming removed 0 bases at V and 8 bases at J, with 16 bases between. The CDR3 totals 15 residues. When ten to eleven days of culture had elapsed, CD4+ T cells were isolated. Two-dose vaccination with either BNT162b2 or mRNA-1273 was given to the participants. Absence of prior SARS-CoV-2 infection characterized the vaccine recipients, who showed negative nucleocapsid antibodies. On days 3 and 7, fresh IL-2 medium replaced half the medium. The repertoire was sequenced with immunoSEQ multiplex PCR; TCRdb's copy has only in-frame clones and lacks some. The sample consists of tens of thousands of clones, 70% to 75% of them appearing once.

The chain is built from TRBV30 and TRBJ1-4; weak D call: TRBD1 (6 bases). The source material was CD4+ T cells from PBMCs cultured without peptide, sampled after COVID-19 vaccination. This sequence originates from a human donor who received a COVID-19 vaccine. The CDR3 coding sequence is TGTGCCTGGAGTGTAATTCGGGGGGCAGGAGAAAAACTGTTTTTT. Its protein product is CAWSVIRGAGEKLFF.